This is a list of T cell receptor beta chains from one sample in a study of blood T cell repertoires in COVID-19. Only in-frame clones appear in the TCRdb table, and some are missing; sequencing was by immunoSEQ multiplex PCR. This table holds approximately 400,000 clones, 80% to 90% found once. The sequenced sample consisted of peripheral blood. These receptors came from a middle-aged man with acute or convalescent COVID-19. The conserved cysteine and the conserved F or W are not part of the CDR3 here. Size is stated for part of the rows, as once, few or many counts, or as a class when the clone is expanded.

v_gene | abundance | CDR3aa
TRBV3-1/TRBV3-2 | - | ASSQSDRSPEAF
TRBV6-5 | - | ASSQRDSSYEQY
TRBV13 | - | ASSLLRDRVTSDTQY
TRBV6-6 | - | ASSYAGQGAGYT
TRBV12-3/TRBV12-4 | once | ASSPEAVGEQY
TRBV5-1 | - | ASSLEQYEQY
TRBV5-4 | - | ASSSGGQDEKLF
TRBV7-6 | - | ASSLTGDLTVGTEAF
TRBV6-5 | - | ASSYPPGGTEAF
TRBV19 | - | ASSSPDEKLF
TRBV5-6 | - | ASSLETAGADTQY
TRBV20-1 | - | SASKTSGGAQETQY
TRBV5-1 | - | ASSSRGGPNTEAF
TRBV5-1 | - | ASSSGLAFNEQF
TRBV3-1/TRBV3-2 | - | ASSPGGHKEQY
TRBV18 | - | ASSPTSRQETQY
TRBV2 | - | ASNGGSGHQPQH
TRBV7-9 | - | ASSLSRTSGDSYNEQF
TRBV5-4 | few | ASRVDRGNTDTQY
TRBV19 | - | ASSPTGPAYNEQF
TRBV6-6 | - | ASSLQGSYEQY
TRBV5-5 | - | ASSLEAGRDQPQH
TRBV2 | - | ASRVRTGGNQPQH
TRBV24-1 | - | ATGGTGGADTQY
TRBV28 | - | ASKPTGSLNEKLF
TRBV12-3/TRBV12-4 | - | ASSLTGSTEAF
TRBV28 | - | ASSWAGGHTQY
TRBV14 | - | ASSPLTGSQETQY
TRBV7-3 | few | ASSASGTPEGPEAF